A single T cell receptor beta chain is shown here with its context. Its antigen is still unknown. One entry per CDR3 protein results from TCRdb running MiXCR on the 5' RACE reads. The table records some 420,000 distinct CDR3 sequences, roughly 20% of them present only once. V shed 9 bases, J shed 4 bases, and the junction held 7 bases outside the gene matches. The CDR3 totals 15 residues. In germline, CDR1 is SGHNT, CDR2 YYREEE (reference sequence). This record comes from a study of T cells after yellow fever vaccination. Study results and caveats: Boosting was followed by the reappearance of most primary-vaccination clones (about 96% CD4, 85% to 90% CD8). Abundant contaminating clonotypes from the bulk population could appear in FACS-sorted repertoires. A faster peak, day 5 versus 15, was reached by the weaker secondary response.

The gene calls are TRBV5-4 and TRBJ2-2; 12 nucleotides align to TRBD2. The sequences come from PBMCs, collected before the yellow fever booster vaccination. The origin of this receptor is a man younger than 30 who received the YFV17D yellow fever vaccine. CDR3 residues: CATGLAGLPTGELFF. The CDR3 DNA sequence: TGTGCCACTGGACTAGCGGGGCTTCCCACCGGGGAGCTGTTTTTT. Variable domain in full (rest from reference TRBV5-4 and TRBJ2-2): ETGVTQSPTHLIKTRGQQVTLRCSSQSGHNTVSWYQQALGQGPQFIFQYYREEENGRGNFPPRFSGLQFPNYSSELNVNALELDDSALYLCATGLAGLPTGELFFGEGSRLTVL.